This TCR beta chain was recovered during a study of OX40 agonist ivuxolimab in advanced cancers. Germline V lookup: CDR1 MNHNS, CDR2 SASEGT. There are 15 residues in the CDR3. V lost 7 bases to trimming and J lost 3 bases, with 15 bases between them. TCRdb keeps only in-frame clones here, not all; method: immunoSEQ multiplex PCR. Of tens of thousands of clones listed, about 90% were seen once; the top ten hold around 2.9%. The rearrangement links TRBV6-1 to TRBJ2-2; possibly TRBD2 for D (6 bases). This TCR was recovered from an adult with an advanced solid tumor such as melanoma, head and neck, liver or kidney cancer. The sample consisted of CD4+ or CD8+ T cells sorted from blood, taken in a trial of the OX40 agonist ivuxolimab. CDR3 in DNA: TGTGCCAGCACTGCATGGGCTAGCGACACCGGGGAGCTGTTTTTT. Protein product: CASTAWASDTGELFF.